This T cell receptor beta chain was sequenced during a study of esophageal squamous cell carcinoma under preoperative chemotherapy. Study information: Both tumor-infiltrating lymphocytes and peripheral blood T cells were profiled. General study results and limits: After chemotherapy, TCR diversity rose significantly in peripheral T cells but not in tumor-infiltrating lymphocytes. After paclitaxel-nedaplatin, abundant clones were more likely to contract than amplify.

The CDR3 spans 18 residues. The germline V gene has CDR1 SGHVS and CDR2 FNYEAQ. Deletions cut 2 bases from V and 2 bases from J, with 21 bases between. This clonotype is medium-sized. Its antigen is not identified. Sample time point: after preoperative PTX-NDP chemotherapy. Paclitaxel-nedaplatin chemotherapy was given to patients ahead of their surgery. TCRdb reanalysed the PCR reads using MiXCR and keeps one entry per CDR3 protein. Found here are about 18,000 distinct CDR3 sequences, around 46% of them singletons; the top ten hold roughly 28%. The chain links TRBV7-6 to TRBJ1-1; possible D gene TRBD1, 6 bases. The sequence was obtained from a human donor with esophageal squamous cell carcinoma. The donor label of this sample is uncertain. This specimen was taken from a patient given preoperative chemotherapy. The CDR3 region has the DNA TGTGCCAGCAGCTTAAAGGTGGTAGGGACAAGGATTAACACTGAAGCTTTCTTT. It specifies CASSLKVVGTRINTEAFF.